The T cell receptor beta chain described here comes from a study of cytomegalovirus exposure and HLA in healthy donors. The CDR3 extends over 15 amino acids. Germline values: CDR1 SGHTA, CDR2 FQGTGA. The J segment lost 4 bases and the V segment lost 5 bases, leaving 9 bases of the junction unmatched. Data came from immunoSEQ multiplex PCR; TCRdb stores just in-frame clones and leaves some out. The sample holds around 220,000 clones; around four fifths are singletons and the top ten take more than 12%. The chain employs TRBV7-3 and TRBJ2-3; TRBD2 agrees at 7 bases. The sample consisted of PBMCs. The origin of this receptor is a young woman in good health and CMV-seropositive. The CDR3 DNA reads TGTGCCAGCAGCCCACAGGCGGGAGCCGCAGATACGCAGTATTTT. Amino acid sequence: CASSPQAGAADTQYF.